This T cell receptor beta chain was identified during a study of beta chain features in type 1 diabetes. General study results and limits: The similarity of naive, central memory and Treg TCRB repertoires appeared greater among patients than among healthy donors. In every one of the four CD4+ subsets, TCRB CDR3s were moderately but significantly shorter in Type 1 diabetes patients. Patients and controls would share equally any PCR tilt toward shorter templates.

This clone was counted a few times. The antigen is unknown. Germline values: CDR1 MGHRA, CDR2 YSYEKL. V dropped 5 bases and J dropped 6 bases, with 26 bases sitting between them. CDR3 size: 17 residues. Purities in excess of 95% were seen in all sorted populations. The entirety of the isolated RNA underwent reverse transcription, so expressed TCRB transcripts were sequenced. Method: immunoSEQ multiplex PCR; TCRdb's copy keeps in-frame clones and lacks some. There are hundreds of thousands of clones in the sample; roughly an eighth occur only once, and less than 0.025% lies in the top ten. This chain uses TRBV4-1 with TRBJ2-7, with TRBD2 as a possible D gene (6 bases). The receptor was isolated from a man between 18 and 29 years old with type 1 diabetes. Sequenced material: naive CD4+ T cells from blood. This CDR3 reads CASSTGVGSRGVGEQYF. The CDR3, as DNA: TGCGCCAGCAGCACGGGAGTGGGCTCCCGGGGAGTAGGCGAGCAGTACTTC.